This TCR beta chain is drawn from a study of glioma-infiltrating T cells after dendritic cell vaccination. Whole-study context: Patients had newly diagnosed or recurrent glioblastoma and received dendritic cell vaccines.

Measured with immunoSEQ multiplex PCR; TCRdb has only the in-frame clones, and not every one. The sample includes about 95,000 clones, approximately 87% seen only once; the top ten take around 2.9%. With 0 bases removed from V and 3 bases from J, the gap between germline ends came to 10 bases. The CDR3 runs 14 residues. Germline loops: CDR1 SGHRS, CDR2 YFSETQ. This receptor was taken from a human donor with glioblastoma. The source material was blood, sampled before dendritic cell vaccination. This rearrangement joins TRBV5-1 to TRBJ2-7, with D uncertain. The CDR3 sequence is CASSLVPPGYEQYF. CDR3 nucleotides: TGCGCCAGCAGCTTGGTTCCCCCCGGCTACGAGCAGTACTTC.